These 20 T cell receptor beta chains were sequenced from one sample in a study of blood T cell repertoires in COVID-19. Clones were sequenced by immunoSEQ multiplex PCR, and TCRdb holds only the in-frame ones, with some missing. The sample yields some 210,000 clones, under 90% seen once. Sequenced: PBMCs or T cells enriched from blood (not recorded which). The receptors stem from a woman aged 45 to 65 with acute COVID-19.

The chain links TRBV28 to TRBJ2-5, with D perhaps TRBD2 (7 bases). The CDR3 is 14 residues long. V dropped 8 bases and J dropped 4 bases, with 17 bases sitting between them. Germline V gives CDR1 MDHEN, CDR2 SYDVKM. The CDR3 coding sequence is TGTGCCAGCGTCACCTCGGGGGGCGGAGAGACCCAGTACTTC. Translation: CASVTSGGGETQYF.

V usage is TRBV28 and J usage is TRBJ2-7; no definite D call. The CDR3 totals 13 residues. V was clipped by 1 base and J by 0 bases, with 4 bases between them. Germline CDR1 is MDHEN and CDR2 is SYDVKM. CDR3 in amino acids: CASSLYSSYEQYF. DNA of the CDR3: TGTGCCAGCAGTTTATACAGCTCCTACGAGCAGTACTTC.

This clone was observed a few times. The gene calls are TRBV6-4 and TRBJ1-4, with TRBD1 as a possible D gene (6 bases). From germline, CDR1 is MRHNA and CDR2 SNTAGT. V was trimmed by 6 bases and J by 0 bases, leaving 11 bases between them. CDR3 length: 15 residues. CDR3 sequence reads: CASRRQATTNEKLFF. The CDR3 nucleotides are TGTGCCAGCAGGAGACAGGCGACAACTAATGAAAAACTGTTTTTT.

DNA of the CDR3: TGTGCCAGTAGTATTTTGCAGGGCTCAACTAATGAAAAACTGTTTTTT. It yields the protein CASSILQGSTNEKLFF. The chain couples TRBV19 to TRBJ1-4, with TRBD1 as a possible D gene (5 bases). Between the trimmed V and J ends, which lost 3 bases and 0 bases, there was a span of 11 bases. The CDR3 length is 16 residues. Germline CDR1 reads LNHDA; CDR2 reads SQIVND (reference sequence).

The rearrangement links TRBV18 to TRBJ1-6, with D perhaps matching TRBD1 (6 bases). V lost 1 base, J lost 0 bases, and 13 bases lay in between. CDR3 length: 18 residues. The V gene's germline CDR1 is KGHSH and CDR2 LQKENI. The CDR3 loop is CASSPLAGVSSYNSPLHF. The CDR3 coding sequence is TGTGCCAGCTCACCACTCGCAGGGGTCTCCTCCTATAATTCACCCCTCCACTTT.

CDR3 in DNA: TGTGCCAGCAGCTCCGAACCTAGCGGGAGTAGGACAGATACGCAGTATTTT. As protein: CASSSEPSGSRTDTQYF. V is TRBV5-5 and J is TRBJ2-3; 10 bases align to TRBD2. The CDR3 sequence is 17 residues long. CDR1 and CDR2 (germline): SGHKS, YYEKEE (reference sequence). Germline trimming cut 3 bases from V and 3 bases from J; bases unmatched to any gene: 10.

This chain joins TRBV3-1 (or the pseudogene TRBV3-2) and TRBJ1-2; 12 nucleotides match TRBD1. CDR3 length: 17 residues. The trim removed 1 base at V and 4 bases at J, leaving 7 bases unmatched. The germline V gene has CDR1 LGHDT and CDR2 YNNKEL (reference sequence). The CDR3 sequence: CASSQARDRGRGYGYTF. Here the CDR3 DNA reads TGTGCCAGCAGCCAAGCCCGGGACAGGGGGCGCGGCTATGGCTACACCTTC.

This clone was recorded only once. V is TRBV6-5 and J is TRBJ2-7; 8 bases are shared with TRBD1. The germline gives CDR1 MNHEY, CDR2 SVGAGI. V lost 2 bases to trimming and J lost 6 bases; unmatched junction nucleotides: 6. CDR3 size: 14 residues. This CDR3 is CASSYTGQGAEQYF. CDR3 coding DNA: TGTGCCAGCAGTTACACGGGCCAGGGGGCCGAGCAGTACTTC.

The rearrangement uses TRBV9 and TRBJ2-2, with a possible D match to TRBD2 (5 bases). The germline CDR1 and CDR2 sequences are SGDLS and YYNGEE. V lost 6 bases, J lost 5 bases, and 11 bases lay in between. The CDR3 loop spans 13 amino acids. CDR3 DNA sequence: TGTGCCAGCAACCGGGAAGGGACCGGGGAGCTGTTTTTT. Its protein product is CASNREGTGELFF. Full variable domain (outside the CDR3, taken from reference TRBV9 and TRBJ2-2): DSGVTQTPKHLITATGQRVTLRCSPRSGDLSVYWYQQSLDQGLQFLIQYYNGEERAKGNILERFSAQQFPDLHSELNLSSLELGDSALYFCASNREGTGELFFGEGSRLTVL.

This clone was picked up a small number of times. Written as DNA, the CDR3 is TGTGCCAGCAGACAGGGCGGCGAGCAGTACTTC. Protein: CASRQGGEQYF. The chain employs TRBV6-5 and TRBJ2-7, with TRBD1 as a possible D gene (6 bases). Trimming removed 6 bases from V and 6 bases from J, with 9 bases in between. CDR1 is MNHEY, CDR2 SVGAGI, per germline. CDR3 length: 11 residues.

The CDR3 sequence: CASSRPLAGVSYEQYF. CDR3 in DNA: TGTGCCAGCAGCCGTCCCCTCGCGGGAGTGTCCTACGAGCAGTACTTC. This chain joins TRBV13 and TRBJ2-7; TRBD2 aligns across 7 bases. The V and J ends lost 5 bases and 1 base, in that order; junction bases with no gene match: 11. Germline lookup yields CDR1 PRHDT and CDR2 FYEKMQ (reference sequence). The CDR3 loop spans 16 amino acids.

The chain is built from TRBV7-3 and TRBJ2-1; 13 nucleotides align to TRBD2. The CDR3 is 18 amino acids. Germline CDR1 and CDR2: SGHTA and FQGTGA. V shed 1 base, J shed 1 base, and the junction held 4 bases outside the gene matches. In DNA, the CDR3 is TGTGCCAGCAGCTTAATGGGACTAGCGGGACAATCCTACAATGAGCAGTTCTTC. Its protein product is CASSLMGLAGQSYNEQFF.

This clone was recorded once. J is TRBJ2-3 and V is TRBV6-4; no firm D call. This CDR3 comprises 13 residues. The V gene's germline CDR1 is MRHNA and CDR2 SNTAGT. V lost 6 bases to trimming and J lost 6 bases, with 13 bases between them. This chain's CDR3 is CASSALHGDTQYF. The CDR3 DNA sequence: TGTGCCAGCAGCGCCTTACATGGTGATACGCAGTATTTT.

The V gene is TRBV6-2 or TRBV6-3, the J gene TRBJ1-5, with a tentative D call TRBD1 (5 bases). Between the trimmed V and J ends, which lost 3 bases and 0 bases, there was a span of 18 bases. CDR1 MNHEY and CDR2 SVGEGT come from the germline V gene. The CDR3 sequence is 18 residues long. The CDR3 coding sequence is TGTGCCAGCAGTTATCTGTTAAGCCAGGGTTATAGCAATCAGCCCCAGCATTTT. Its translation is CASSYLLSQGYSNQPQHF.

V gene TRBV5-1 combines with J gene TRBJ2-2; 8 bases agree with TRBD1. Germline V gene data show CDR1 as SGHRS and CDR2 as YFSETQ. J lost 0 bases, V lost 4 bases, and 2 bases had no gene match. The CDR3 contains 15 residues. Here the CDR3 reads CASSGRGPNTGELFF. The CDR3 DNA sequence: TGCGCCAGCAGCGGCAGGGGGCCGAACACCGGGGAGCTGTTTTTT.

The chain links TRBV7-9 to TRBJ1-3, with D uncertain. Per the germline V gene, CDR1 is SEHNR and CDR2 is FQNEAQ (reference sequence). The germline V and J ends were trimmed by 0 bases and 4 bases, with 16 bases remaining between them. CDR3 length equals 17 residues. Here the CDR3 DNA reads TGTGCCAGCAGCTTAGCGACGACAAGTTCAAGGGGAAACACCATATATTTT. Protein: CASSLATTSSRGNTIYF.

J is TRBJ2-5 and V is TRBV5-6, with 9 bases matching TRBD2. V trimming: 2 bases; J trimming: 5 bases; junction bases outside the gene matches: 10. This CDR3 contains 16 residues. The germline CDR1 and CDR2 sequences are SGHDT and YYEEEE. DNA for the CDR3: TGTGCCAGCAGCTTACCCCCAGCGGGGGGCCGGGAGACCCAGTACTTC. Its protein is CASSLPPAGGRETQYF.

The chain is built from TRBV2 and TRBJ2-1; the match to TRBD2 covers 14 bases. The junction had 3 bases not matched to a gene; V was cut back by 5 bases and J by 0 bases. The CDR3 consists of 17 residues. Germline values: CDR1 SNHLY, CDR2 FYNNEI. The chain's CDR3 is CASSPGLAGGSYNEQFF. CDR3 DNA: TGTGCCAGCAGTCCTGGACTAGCGGGAGGCTCCTACAATGAGCAGTTCTTC.

The V and J genes are TRBV15 and TRBJ2-7; D might be TRBD2 (5 bases). Germline V gene data show CDR1 as LNHNV and CDR2 as YYDKDF (reference sequence). The CDR3 is 13 amino acids. V lost 3 bases and J 2 bases, leaving 8 bases between the germline ends. This CDR3 is CATSSVGAYEQYF. The CDR3 nucleotides are TGTGCCACCAGCAGCGTGGGAGCCTACGAGCAGTACTTC. Using reference TRBV15 and TRBJ2-7 for the parts outside the CDR3, the full variable domain is DAMVIQNPRYQVTQFGKPVTLSCSQTLNHNVMYWYQQKSSQAPKLLFHYYDKDFNNEADTPDNFQSRRPNTSFCFLDIRSPGLGDTAMYLCATSSVGAYEQYFGPGTRLTVT.

The CDR3 here is CASSQAGLAVKTQYF. CDR3 coding DNA: TGTGCCAGCAGCCAAGCCGGGCTAGCTGTAAAGACCCAGTACTTC. The rearrangement joins TRBV3-1 (or the pseudogene TRBV3-2) to TRBJ2-5; weak D call: TRBD2 (5 bases). With 1 base removed from V and 6 bases from J, the gap between germline ends came to 15 bases. The CDR3 runs to 15 residues. Germline V gives CDR1 LGHDT, CDR2 YNNKEL (reference sequence).